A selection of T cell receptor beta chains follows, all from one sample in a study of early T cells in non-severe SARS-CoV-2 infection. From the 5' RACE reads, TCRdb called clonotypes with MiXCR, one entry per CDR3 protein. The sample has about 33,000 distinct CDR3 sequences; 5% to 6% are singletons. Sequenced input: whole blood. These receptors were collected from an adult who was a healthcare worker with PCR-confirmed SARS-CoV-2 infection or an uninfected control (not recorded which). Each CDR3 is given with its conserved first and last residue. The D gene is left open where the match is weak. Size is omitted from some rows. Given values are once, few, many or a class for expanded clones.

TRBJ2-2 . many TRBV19 TGTGCCAGTAGTACCGGACGTCTTACCACCGGGGAGCTGTTTTTT CASSTGRLTTGELFF
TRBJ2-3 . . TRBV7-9 TGTGCCAGCAGTTTGGGGACACTGCTTGGGGCTGGCACAGATACGCAGTATTTT CASSLGTLLGAGTDTQYF
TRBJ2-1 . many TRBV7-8 TGTGCCAGCAGCTTAGATGGCTACCCGGACTTC CASSLDGYPDF
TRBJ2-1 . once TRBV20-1 TGCAGTGCTCCAACGTCCGGGGCGAGCTCCTACAATGAGCAGTTCTTC CSAPTSGASSYNEQFF
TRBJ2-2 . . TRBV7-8 TGTGCCAGCAGCTTATCCAGTGTTCAGGGCAGCGCGAACACCGGGGAGCTGTTTTTT CASSLSSVQGSANTGELFF
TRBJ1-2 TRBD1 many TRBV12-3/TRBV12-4 TGTGCCAGCAGGGGGACAGGGTTTATCTATGGCTACACCTTC CASRGTGFIYGYTF
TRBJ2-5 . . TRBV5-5 TGTGCCAGCAGACTACAGGGTACGGAGACCCAGTACTTC CASRLQGTETQYF
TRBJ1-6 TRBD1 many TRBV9 TGTGCCAGCAGCGTCGCCCAGGGGGCCAATAATTCACCCCTCCACTTT CASSVAQGANNSPLHF
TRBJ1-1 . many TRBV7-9 TGTGCCAGCAGCTTAGTTGGGGGAGAGAACACTGAAGCTTTCTTT CASSLVGGENTEAFF
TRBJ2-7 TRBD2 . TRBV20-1 TGCAGTGCTATCCCCGGACTAGCGGGGTTAAGCTCCTACGAGCAGTACTTC CSAIPGLAGLSSYEQYF
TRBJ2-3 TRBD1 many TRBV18 TGTGCCAGCTCACCAGGGACAGGGGTTTTAGATACGCAGTATTTT CASSPGTGVLDTQYF
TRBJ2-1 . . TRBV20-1 TGCAGTGCACAGGTGTTGGGGGCCTACGAGCAGTTCTTC CSAQVLGAYEQFF
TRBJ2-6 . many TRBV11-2 TGTGCCAGCAGCTCCCGTCTTGGGGCCAACGTCCTGACTTTC CASSSRLGANVLTF
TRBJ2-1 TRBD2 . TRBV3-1 TGTGCCAGCAGCCAAACCAGCGGGGGTTGGGATGAGCAGTTCTTC CASSQTSGGWDEQFF
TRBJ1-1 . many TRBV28 TGTGCCATCGGGGGGGCCACTGAAGCTTTCTTT CAIGGATEAFF
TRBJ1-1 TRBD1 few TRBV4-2 TGTGCCAGCAGCCAAGATGACGGGACAGGTAGGGGAGCTTTCTTT CASSQDDGTGRGAFF